These T cell receptor beta chains were read from a single sample in a study of naive and memory T cell subsets. TCRdb independently ran MiXCR on the UMI-ligation and nested PCR reads; one entry per CDR3 protein. This table holds tens of thousands of distinct CDR3 sequences, approximately 11% found once. The material was skin, obtained from a tuberculin skin test site. These receptors came from an adult in good health. CDR3s include the opening cysteine and the closing phenylalanine or tryptophan. D genes are given only for firm matches. For some rows the clone size is stated as once, few or many, or as a class when expanded; others skip it.

D gene	clone size	V gene	CDR3 length	J gene	CDR3 DNA	CDR3 protein
TRBD1	many	TRBV9	16	TRBJ2-7	TGTGCCAGCAGCGTAGACGGGACAGTCTACTCCTACGAGCAGTACTTC	CASSVDGTVYSYEQYF
.	many	TRBV7-9	12	TRBJ2-5	TGTGCCAGCAGCTTAGCGCTTGAGACCCAGTACTTC	CASSLALETQYF
TRBD1	many	TRBV29-1	14	TRBJ2-1	TGCAGCGTCTTGGGCGGGACAGGGGTCAATGAGCAGTTCTTC	CSVLGGTGVNEQFF
TRBD1	many	TRBV20-1	14	TRBJ1-2	TGCAGTGCTAATACAGGGGCGGCAGGGGGACGCTACACCTTC	CSANTGAAGGRYTF
.	few	TRBV7-6	14	TRBJ1-3	TGTGCCAGCAGCCCACAGGACGGCGGAAACACCATATATTTT	CASSPQDGGNTIYF
.	many	TRBV7-6	14	TRBJ2-7	TGTGCCAGCAGCTACACAGAGACTTCCTACGAGCAGTACTTC	CASSYTETSYEQYF
TRBD2	few	TRBV7-8	17	TRBJ2-1	TGTGCCAGCAGCTTAGCATGGCGGGAGCGGCCGGACAATGAGCAGTTCTTC	CASSLAWRERPDNEQFF
.	many	TRBV14	16	TRBJ2-2	TGTGCCAGCAGCCAAGAACAGGGATGGAACACCGGGGAGCTGTTTTTT	CASSQEQGWNTGELFF
.	many	TRBV20-1	11	TRBJ2-1	TGCAGTGCTAGCGGAGACAATGAGCAGTTCTTC	CSASGDNEQFF
.	many	TRBV7-2	14	TRBJ2-7	TGTGCCAGCAGGCAGGGCGTCGCTAGCCGCGAGCAGTACTTC	CASRQGVASREQYF
.	few	TRBV6-1	19	TRBJ1-5	TGTGCCAGCAGCCCAGACAATTTTGCAGCCCGGGGGAGCAATCAGCCCCAGCATTTT	CASSPDNFAARGSNQPQHF
.	.	TRBV25-1	14	TRBJ2-7	TGTGCCAGCAGTGAAAATGGGGCGGCCTACGAGCAGTACTTC	CASSENGAAYEQYF
TRBD1	few	TRBV5-1	15	TRBJ2-1	TGCGCCAGCAGCTTGGGGGACAGAGGGGACAATGAGCAGTTCTTC	CASSLGDRGDNEQFF
.	.	TRBV7-2	13	TRBJ2-7	TGTGCCAGCAGCTCACGTGGGGGGTACGAGCAGTACTTC	CASSSRGGYEQYF
.	many	TRBV11-2	19	TRBJ2-6	TGTGCCAGCAGCTCGCTATACGGACAGTCCCCTCTAAGGGCCAACGTCCTGACTTTC	CASSSLYGQSPLRANVLTF
.	.	TRBV5-1	14	TRBJ2-3	TGCGCCAGCAGTCCTAGTATAGGTCCAGATACGCAGTATTTT	CASSPSIGPDTQYF
.	few	TRBV6-6	16	TRBJ2-1	TGTGCCAGCAGTCCCAGACCAGGGAGGACCTACAATGAGCAGTTCTTC	CASSPRPGRTYNEQFF
.	many	TRBV7-6	15	TRBJ2-1	TGTGCCAGCAGCTTAGTACGGGGACCCTCGGATGAGCAGTTCTTC	CASSLVRGPSDEQFF
TRBD1	.	TRBV10-3	14	TRBJ1-1	TGTGCCATCACTCGACAGGGAAAAGATACTGAAGCTTTCTTT	CAITRQGKDTEAFF
TRBD2	many	TRBV20-1	15	TRBJ2-7	TGCAGTGCTCAGGCGCCCGCGGGGGGGACCTACGAGCAGTACTTC	CSAQAPAGGTYEQYF
.	many	TRBV2	15	TRBJ1-5	TGTGCCAGCAGCCCCGAGGCCGCAAGGAATCAGCCCCAGCATTTT	CASSPEAARNQPQHF
.	many	TRBV27	15	TRBJ2-5	TGTGCCAGCAGTTTAAACCCAGGGACAAAAGAGACCCAGTACTTC	CASSLNPGTKETQYF
TRBD1	many	TRBV28	15	TRBJ2-1	TGTGCCAGCAGTCCAACTCACAGGGGGCACAATGAGCAGTTCTTC	CASSPTHRGHNEQFF
TRBD2	few	TRBV20-1	16	TRBJ2-5	TGCAGTGCCCGTTGGAGCGGGGGGGCTTTGGTGGAGACCCAGTACTTC	CSARWSGGALVETQYF
TRBD2	many	TRBV19	16	TRBJ2-1	TGTGCCAGTAGTATAGAGAGCGGACTAGGGTACAATGAGCAGTTCTTC	CASSIESGLGYNEQFF
TRBD1	many	TRBV7-8	14	TRBJ1-6	TGTGCCAGCAGCCCGGACAGGGAAGGTTCACCCCTCCACTTT	CASSPDREGSPLHF
.	many	TRBV27	10	TRBJ2-1	TGTGCCAGCGGGCGTGGTGAGCAGTTCTTC	CASGRGEQFF
.	many	TRBV29-1	14	TRBJ1-1	TGCAGCCATACTATGAGGGCGCGGAACACTGAAGCTTTCTTT	CSHTMRARNTEAFF
TRBD1	.	TRBV29-1	13	TRBJ1-2	TGCAGCGTCCGGACAGGGGGCGACTATGGCTACACCTTC	CSVRTGGDYGYTF
TRBD1	few	TRBV29-1	12	TRBJ1-1	TGCAGCGTAACAGGGGTTGGCACTGAAGCTTTCTTT	CSVTGVGTEAFF
.	many	TRBV10-2	17	TRBJ1-5	TGCGCCAGCAGTGAGTCAATCGTACCGAAACGCAATCAGCCCCAGCATTTT	CASSESIVPKRNQPQHF